This T cell receptor (beta chain) comes out of a study of T cell changes during pregnancy in multiple sclerosis. The table came from immunoSEQ multiplex PCR; TCRdb's copy has only in-frame clones and leaves some out. Of about 92,000 clones in the sample, approximately 92% were seen once. CDR3 length equals 15 residues. V was cut by 3 bases and J by 2 bases, with 11 bases left in between. Germline CDR1 is PRHDT and CDR2 is FYEKMQ (reference sequence). The chain couples TRBV13 to TRBJ1-5; D might be TRBD1 (5 bases). This clonotype was obtained from a female donor with multiple sclerosis, enrolled in a pregnancy study. Sequenced material: peripheral blood, taken in the first trimester of pregnancy. Written as DNA, the CDR3 is TGTGCCAGCAGCTTCGGGGGAGGTGGCAATCAGCCCCAGCATTTT. Translating it yields CASSFGGGGNQPQHF. The full variable domain, with the rest looked up from reference TRBV13 and TRBJ1-5, is AAGVIQSPRHLIKEKRETATLKCYPIPRHDTVYWYQQGPGQDPQFLISFYEKMQSDKGSIPDRFSAQQFSDYHSELNMSSLELGDSALYFCASSFGGGGNQPQHFGDGTRLSIL.